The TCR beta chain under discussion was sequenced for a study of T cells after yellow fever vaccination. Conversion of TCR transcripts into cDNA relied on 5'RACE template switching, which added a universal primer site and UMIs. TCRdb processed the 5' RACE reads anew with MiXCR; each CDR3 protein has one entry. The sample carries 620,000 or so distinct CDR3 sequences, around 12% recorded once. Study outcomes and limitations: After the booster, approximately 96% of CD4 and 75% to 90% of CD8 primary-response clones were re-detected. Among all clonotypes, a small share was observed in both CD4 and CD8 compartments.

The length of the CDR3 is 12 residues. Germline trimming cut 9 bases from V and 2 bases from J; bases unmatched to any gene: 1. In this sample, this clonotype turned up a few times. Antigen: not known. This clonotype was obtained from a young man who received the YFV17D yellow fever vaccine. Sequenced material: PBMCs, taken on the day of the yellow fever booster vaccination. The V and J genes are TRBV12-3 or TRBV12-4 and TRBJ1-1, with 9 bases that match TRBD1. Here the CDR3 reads CASTGGNTEAFF. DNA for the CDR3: TGTGCCAGTACAGGGGGCAACACTGAAGCTTTCTTT.